This TCR beta chain was obtained from a study of glioma-infiltrating T cells after dendritic cell vaccination. Noted time point: after dendritic cell vaccination, including at tumor progression/relapse. Profiling relied on immunoSEQ multiplex PCR, and the TCRdb table lists in-frame clones only, not all of them. The profile covers tens of thousands of clones, with about nine tenths appearing a single time and about 2.3% taken by the ten largest. Germline V gene data show CDR1 as SGDLS and CDR2 as YYNGEE. Trimming cost V 4 bases and J 4 bases, with 11 bases left between them. The CDR3 is 13 residues long.

The sample was blood, taken after dendritic cell vaccination. This sequence originates from a human donor with glioblastoma. The chain uses TRBV9 and TRBJ1-2; D is uncertain. CDR3 DNA sequence: TGTGCCAGCAGCCCTGGGCAGATCTATGGCTACACCTTC. This codes for CASSPGQIYGYTF.